This T cell receptor (beta chain) derives from a study of OX40 agonist ivuxolimab in advanced cancers. Study at large: Dose-escalation patients were diagnosed with hepatocellular carcinoma, melanoma, renal cell cancer or head and neck cancer.

Findings of the study overall: Partial responders receiving 0.1-3.0 mg/kg showed among the lowest clonal expansion.

In the case of this clone: Its antigen is unidentified.

Only in-frame clones appear in the TCRdb table, and some are missing; sequencing was by immunoSEQ multiplex PCR. There are over 55,000 clones in the sample; around 77% occur only once, and 6.3% lies in the top ten. The investigators sampled blood at baseline, at cycle 4 day 1, and at cycle 7 day 1. This CDR3 contains 12 residues. Trimming removed 1 base at V and 10 bases at J, with 8 bases between. Germline V gene lookup returns CDR1 MGHDK and CDR2 SYGVNS. V and J are TRBV25-1 and TRBJ1-5; possible D gene TRBD1, 6 bases. Source: CD4+ or CD8+ T cells sorted from blood, taken in a trial of the OX40 agonist ivuxolimab. This TCR was recovered from an adult with an advanced solid tumor such as melanoma, head and neck, liver or kidney cancer. The CDR3 sequence: CASSEWGRPQHF. The CDR3 nucleotides are TGTGCCAGCAGTGAATGGGGGCGACCCCAGCATTTT.